This is a list of T cell receptor beta chains from one sample in a study of blood T cell repertoires in COVID-19. Assay used: immunoSEQ multiplex PCR; TCRdb lists only in-frame clones, some missing. The table records under 200,000 clones, less than 85% of them present only once. The sequencing input was PBMCs or T cells enriched from blood (not recorded which). The receptors were sampled from a woman in her sixties or seventies with acute COVID-19. CDR3s include the opening cysteine and the closing phenylalanine or tryptophan. Each record gives: J gene, V gene, D gene, clone size, CDR3 DNA, CDR3 protein. The D gene is left open where the match is weak. A row's size may be missing; if present it is once, few, many or a size class.

J gene: TRBJ1-2
V gene: TRBV28
D gene: NA
clone size: NA
CDR3 DNA: TGTGCCAGCAGTCGGGACTATGGCTACACCTTC
CDR3 protein: CASSRDYGYTF

J gene: TRBJ1-5
V gene: TRBV7-2
D gene: NA
clone size: NA
CDR3 DNA: TGTGCCAGCAGCTTAGTCGCAGGCGTGAATCAGCCCCAGCATTTT
CDR3 protein: CASSLVAGVNQPQHF

J gene: TRBJ2-1
V gene: TRBV18
D gene: TRBD2
clone size: NA
CDR3 DNA: TGTGCCAGCTCACCCCCCGGCGGGGGGGCCGGGAATGAGCAGTTCTTC
CDR3 protein: CASSPPGGGAGNEQFF

J gene: TRBJ2-7
V gene: TRBV9
D gene: NA
clone size: NA
CDR3 DNA: TGTGCCAGCAGCGTAGATCGCGGATTTTACGAGCAGTACTTC
CDR3 protein: CASSVDRGFYEQYF

J gene: TRBJ2-1
V gene: TRBV11-2
D gene: TRBD2
clone size: NA
CDR3 DNA: TGTGCCAGCTGGACTAGCGGGGGGTCCTACAATGAGCAGTTCTTC
CDR3 protein: CASWTSGGSYNEQFF

J gene: TRBJ2-5
V gene: TRBV9
D gene: NA
clone size: few
CDR3 DNA: TGTGCCAGCAGCGTAGGCGGGTTTCGAGAGACCCAGTACTTC
CDR3 protein: CASSVGGFRETQYF

J gene: TRBJ1-1
V gene: TRBV19
D gene: TRBD1
clone size: NA
CDR3 DNA: TGTGCCAGTAGTCAGGGGGCGGACACTGAAGCTTTCTTT
CDR3 protein: CASSQGADTEAFF

J gene: TRBJ1-4
V gene: TRBV18
D gene: NA
clone size: few
CDR3 DNA: TGTGCCAGCTCACCACCGAAGGGGGAAGCGCTGTTTTTT
CDR3 protein: CASSPPKGEALFF

J gene: TRBJ1-5
V gene: TRBV18
D gene: TRBD1
clone size: NA
CDR3 DNA: TGTGCCAGCTCACCCGGGACAGGGCATCGTCAGCCCCAGCATTTT
CDR3 protein: CASSPGTGHRQPQHF

J gene: TRBJ2-3
V gene: TRBV19
D gene: TRBD1
clone size: NA
CDR3 DNA: TGTGCCAGTAGGGACGGGACAGGGAGGGCAGATACGCAGTATTTT
CDR3 protein: CASRDGTGRADTQYF

J gene: TRBJ2-1
V gene: TRBV4-3
D gene: TRBD1
clone size: NA
CDR3 DNA: TGCGCCAGCAGCCAAGGTGGCGGACAGGGACCCTACAATGAGCAGTTCTTC
CDR3 protein: CASSQGGGQGPYNEQFF

J gene: TRBJ1-2
V gene: TRBV10-2
D gene: NA
clone size: NA
CDR3 DNA: TGCGCCAGCGGTGGACAGATAGCTTCTAACTATGGCTACACCTTC
CDR3 protein: CASGGQIASNYGYTF

J gene: TRBJ1-6
V gene: TRBV7-4
D gene: NA
clone size: NA
CDR3 DNA: TGTGCCAGCAGCTTAAATCGGGCGGGAAGAACCCCCCTCCACTTT
CDR3 protein: CASSLNRAGRTPLHF

J gene: TRBJ1-2
V gene: TRBV28
D gene: TRBD1
clone size: NA
CDR3 DNA: TGTGCCAGCAGTTCCGGGACAGGGAAGTATGGCTACACCTTC
CDR3 protein: CASSSGTGKYGYTF

J gene: TRBJ1-1
V gene: TRBV27
D gene: NA
clone size: NA
CDR3 DNA: TGTGCCAGCAGTTTGTCGGGCGGGTCGACTGAAGCTTTCTTT
CDR3 protein: CASSLSGGSTEAFF

J gene: TRBJ1-1
V gene: TRBV6-2/TRBV6-3
D gene: TRBD1
clone size: NA
CDR3 DNA: TGTGCCAGCAGTTCCCGGGACAGCATGAACACTGAAGCTTTCTTT
CDR3 protein: CASSSRDSMNTEAFF

J gene: TRBJ2-1
V gene: TRBV4-3
D gene: TRBD2
clone size: NA
CDR3 DNA: TGCGCCAGCAGCCAAGACCCGGGACTAGGGGATGAGCAGTTCTTC
CDR3 protein: CASSQDPGLGDEQFF

J gene: TRBJ1-3
V gene: TRBV5-1
D gene: NA
clone size: NA
CDR3 DNA: TGCGCCAGCAGCTTGACAGGAAACACCATATATTTT
CDR3 protein: CASSLTGNTIYF

J gene: TRBJ1-2
V gene: TRBV12-1
D gene: NA
clone size: NA
CDR3 DNA: TGTGCCAGCAGCTACAGGGATGGGGCGGGCGGCTACACCTTC
CDR3 protein: CASSYRDGAGGYTF

J gene: TRBJ1-4
V gene: TRBV20-1
D gene: NA
clone size: NA
CDR3 DNA: TGCAGTGCTCCCCGGGGAAAACTGTTTTTT
CDR3 protein: CSAPRGKLFF

J gene: TRBJ1-1
V gene: TRBV30
D gene: NA
clone size: NA
CDR3 DNA: TGTGCCTGGAGTCGGGAGGGCACTGAAGCTTTCTTT
CDR3 protein: CAWSREGTEAFF

J gene: TRBJ1-1
V gene: TRBV25-1
D gene: NA
clone size: NA
CDR3 DNA: TGTGCCAGCACTCGAGGGGGGGCCACTGAAGCTTTCTTT
CDR3 protein: CASTRGGATEAFF

J gene: TRBJ1-1
V gene: TRBV9
D gene: NA
clone size: NA
CDR3 DNA: TGTGCCAGCAGCCCCCCCCCTCCCTTT
CDR3 protein: CASSPPPPF

J gene: TRBJ2-2
V gene: TRBV28
D gene: NA
clone size: NA
CDR3 DNA: TGTGCCAGCAGTACACGTACGAACACCGGGGAGCTGTTTTTT
CDR3 protein: CASSTRTNTGELFF

J gene: TRBJ2-5
V gene: TRBV5-4
D gene: NA
clone size: NA
CDR3 DNA: TGTGCCAGCAGAAAAGTCCTGGACTCCGGGGAGACCCAGTACTTC
CDR3 protein: CASRKVLDSGETQYF

J gene: TRBJ2-3
V gene: TRBV5-1
D gene: NA
clone size: NA
CDR3 DNA: TGCGCCAGCAGCTTGAGGAGCGGAGCATTTAGGGTAGATACGCAGTATTTT
CDR3 protein: CASSLRSGAFRVDTQYF

J gene: TRBJ1-5
V gene: TRBV5-1
D gene: TRBD1
clone size: NA
CDR3 DNA: TGCGCCAGCAGCACTGGACAGGATGGCAATCAGCCCCAGCATTTT
CDR3 protein: CASSTGQDGNQPQHF

J gene: TRBJ1-4
V gene: TRBV11-2
D gene: TRBD1
clone size: few
CDR3 DNA: TGTGCCAGCAGCTTATATGGGACAGGGTCTGAAAAACTGTTTTTT
CDR3 protein: CASSLYGTGSEKLFF

J gene: TRBJ1-1
V gene: TRBV28
D gene: NA
clone size: few
CDR3 DNA: TGTGCCAGCAGTTTTAATATAAAATTCACTGAAGCTTTCTTT
CDR3 protein: CASSFNIKFTEAFF

J gene: TRBJ1-5
V gene: TRBV9
D gene: NA
clone size: once
CDR3 DNA: TGTGCCAGCAGCGTAGGGCGGGAGGGGCAGCCCCAGCATTTT
CDR3 protein: CASSVGREGQPQHF

J gene: TRBJ2-5
V gene: TRBV12-3/TRBV12-4
D gene: NA
clone size: few
CDR3 DNA: TGTGCCAGCATGCGGGGCCCAGAGACCCAGTACTTC
CDR3 protein: CASMRGPETQYF

J gene: TRBJ1-4
V gene: TRBV7-9
D gene: TRBD1
clone size: NA
CDR3 DNA: TGTGCCAGCAGCTTGGACAGGGTTAGAGAAAAACTGTTTTTT
CDR3 protein: CASSLDRVREKLFF

J gene: TRBJ2-5
V gene: TRBV19
D gene: TRBD1
clone size: once
CDR3 DNA: TGTGCCAGTAGTCAGGGACAGGGAATTCGAGAGACCCAGTACTTC
CDR3 protein: CASSQGQGIRETQYF

J gene: TRBJ1-4
V gene: TRBV19
D gene: NA
clone size: NA
CDR3 DNA: TGTGCCAGTAGTATACGCCAGAATAATGAAAAACTGTTTTTT
CDR3 protein: CASSIRQNNEKLFF

J gene: TRBJ2-7
V gene: TRBV30
D gene: NA
clone size: NA
CDR3 DNA: TGTGCCTGGAGTGGTACGGGGTGGGACGAGCAGTACTTC
CDR3 protein: CAWSGTGWDEQYF

J gene: TRBJ1-6
V gene: TRBV19
D gene: TRBD1
clone size: NA
CDR3 DNA: TGTGCCAGTAGTCGGGACAGGGGCGATTCACCCCTCCACTTT
CDR3 protein: CASSRDRGDSPLHF

J gene: TRBJ2-1
V gene: TRBV7-2
D gene: TRBD2
clone size: NA
CDR3 DNA: TGTGCCAGCAGCCTGTTTAGCGGGGTGGGCAATGAGCAGTTCTTC
CDR3 protein: CASSLFSGVGNEQFF

J gene: TRBJ1-6
V gene: TRBV5-4
D gene: NA
clone size: NA
CDR3 DNA: TGTGCCAGCAGTCGGACATACTCTAATTCACCCCTCCACTTT
CDR3 protein: CASSRTYSNSPLHF

J gene: TRBJ2-2
V gene: TRBV19
D gene: NA
clone size: NA
CDR3 DNA: TGTGCCAGTAGTGACCACAGGGTTGGGAACACCGGGGAGCTGTTTTTT
CDR3 protein: CASSDHRVGNTGELFF

J gene: TRBJ1-3
V gene: TRBV6-5
D gene: NA
clone size: NA
CDR3 DNA: TGTGCCAGCAAAAAGGAGGCGGGCGGAAACACCATATATTTT
CDR3 protein: CASKKEAGGNTIYF

J gene: TRBJ1-2
V gene: TRBV6-5
D gene: TRBD1
clone size: NA
CDR3 DNA: TGTGTTACAGGGGGAGCTAACTATGGCTACACCTTC
CDR3 protein: CVTGGANYGYTF